The source of this TCR beta chain is a study of tissue T cells after allogeneic stem cell transplantation. The study's findings and limits: Some tissue clones might be persisting host cells; their alloreactivity or antigen specificity was not determined. The patient cohort was small and clinically heterogeneous, with limited sampling depth. Within patients, tissue anatomy strongly shaped TCR repertoire composition. Motif-based clustering found tissue-specific repertoire signatures shared across patients, though few clones were shared.

A remark on this clone: Its matching antigen is unknown. Mouse gene names and germline throughout. The DNA ends 1 residue before the CDR3 does, and the rest of the CDR3 is filled in from the germline J gene.

The length of the CDR3 is 14 residues. Per the germline V gene, CDR1 is SGHLS and CDR2 is HYDKME. V dropped 1 base and J dropped 1 base, with 9 bases sitting between them. Clones were sequenced by immunoSEQ multiplex PCR, and TCRdb holds only the in-frame ones, with some missing. In the table there are about 48,000 clones, about 73% of which are singletons. The chain joins TRBV12-2 to TRBJ1-2; tentative D call: TRBD1 (6 bases). This receptor was obtained from a pool of C57BL/6 mice in good health. Sequenced: sorted cells pooled from one or two spleens. The CDR3 loop is CASSLQGRNSDYTF. The covered CDR3 bases are TGTGCCAGCTCTCTTCAGGGGAGAAACTCCGACTACACC.